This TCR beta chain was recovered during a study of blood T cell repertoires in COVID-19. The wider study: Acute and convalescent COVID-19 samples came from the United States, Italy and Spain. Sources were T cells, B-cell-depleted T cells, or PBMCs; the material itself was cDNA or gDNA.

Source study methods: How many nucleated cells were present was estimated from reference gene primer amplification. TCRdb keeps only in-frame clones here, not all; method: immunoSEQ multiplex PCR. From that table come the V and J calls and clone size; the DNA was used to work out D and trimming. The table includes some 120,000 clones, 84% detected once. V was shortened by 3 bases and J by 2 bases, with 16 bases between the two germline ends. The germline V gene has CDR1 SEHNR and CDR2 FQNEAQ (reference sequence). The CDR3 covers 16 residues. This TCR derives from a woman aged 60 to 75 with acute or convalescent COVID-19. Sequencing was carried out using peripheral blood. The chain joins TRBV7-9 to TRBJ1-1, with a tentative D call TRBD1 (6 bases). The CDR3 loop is CASSFETGWRNTEAFF. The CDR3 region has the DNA TGTGCCAGCAGCTTTGAAACAGGGTGGAGAAACACTGAAGCTTTCTTT.